The 19 T cell receptor beta chains listed next were all sequenced from one sample in a study of blood T cells in healthy people across ages. Together with a sample-barcoded 5' primer, a J-beta primer mix was included in a second PCR lasting about 6 to 12 cycles. TCRdb independently ran MiXCR on the 5' RACE reads; one entry per CDR3 protein. The sample holds about 730,000 distinct CDR3 sequences; 35% to 45% are singletons and the top ten take 20% to 25%. The sample was blood. Source of these receptors: a woman aged 60-75 years in good health.

This clonotype was observed a handful of times. The chain recombines TRBV24-1 with TRBJ1-1, with TRBD1 as a possible D gene (5 bases). V gave up 12 bases and J gave up 11 bases, with 21 bases separating them. This CDR3 has 12 amino acids. Germline V CDR1 and CDR2: KGHDR, SFDVKD. The CDR3 here is CAAPKTKGRAFF. The CDR3 DNA sequence: TGTGCCGCGCCGAAGACGAAGGGGCGTGCTTTCTTT.

This clonotype was detected only a few times. The chain links TRBV5-1 to TRBJ1-2; weak D call: TRBD1 (6 bases). Germline V lookup: CDR1 SGHRS, CDR2 YFSETQ. V shed 4 bases and J shed 6 bases, with 19 bases lying between them. This CDR3 contains 15 residues. CDR3 sequence (DNA): TGCGCCAGCAGCCCCGACCTCACCGACAGGAATGGCTACACCTTC. It encodes CASSPDLTDRNGYTF. The complete variable domain, with remaining parts taken from reference TRBV5-1 and TRBJ1-2, reads KAGVTQTPRYLIKTRGQQVTLSCSPISGHRSVSWYQQTPGQGLQFLFEYFSETQRNKGNFPGRFSGRQFSNSRSEMNVSTLELGDSALYLCASSPDLTDRNGYTFGSGTRLTVV.

The rearrangement joins TRBV21-1 to TRBJ2-4; the table's D call, TRBD1, has no DNA check behind it. TRBV21-1 is described as a pseudogene. There are 20 residues in the CDR3. CDR3 bases: TGTGCCAGCAGCGAGGGTTATCGGGGGACAAAGGAAGGCATAAAAAACATTCAGTACTTC. Translating it yields CASSEGYRGTKEGIKNIQYF.

The chain has TRBV2 and TRBJ2-7; D call uncertain. Trimming left V 3 bases short and J 4 bases short, with 10 bases between. The CDR3 is 13 amino acids. Germline loops: CDR1 SNHLY, CDR2 FYNNEI. The CDR3 reads CASSDNGFYEQYF. As DNA, the CDR3 is TGTGCCAGCAGTGATAACGGCTTTTACGAGCAGTACTTC.

The CDR3 DNA follows: TGTGCCAGTTCGCTAGCGGGACTAGCCAAAAACATTCAGTACTTC. This gives the protein CASSLAGLAKNIQYF. The chain carries TRBV7-9 and TRBJ2-4; 9 bases align to TRBD2. V was pared by 9 bases and J by 0 bases, with 6 bases of the junction left unmatched. Germline assignment: CDR1 SEHNR and CDR2 FQNEAQ (reference sequence). There are 15 residues in the CDR3.

This clonotype is medium-sized. The chain links TRBV11-1 to TRBJ2-1; D not resolved. The CDR3 contains 14 residues. The V and J ends lost 4 bases and 9 bases respectively, with 16 bases between them. Germline CDR1 SGHAT, CDR2 FQDESV (reference sequence). The CDR3 is CASSSPRVVAEQFF. CDR3 DNA sequence: TGTGCCAGCAGCTCTCCGAGAGTAGTGGCTGAGCAGTTCTTC.

This clonotype was counted only a few times. The chain has TRBV27 and TRBJ2-3; TRBD2 agrees at 8 bases. Per the germline V gene, CDR1 is MNHEY and CDR2 is SMNVEV (reference sequence). V dropped 2 bases and J dropped 2; count of bases not matched to a gene: 3. The CDR3 is made up of 15 amino acids. The chain's CDR3 is CASSLGTRHTDTQYF. The CDR3 region has the DNA TGTGCCAGCAGTTTAGGGACTAGGCACACAGATACGCAGTATTTT.

This clonotype came up a few times. A much bigger clone sits one base away, suggesting this may be a read error. J is TRBJ1-1 and V is TRBV5-4, with D hard to call. V was shortened by 2 bases and J by 2 bases, with 1 base between the two germline ends. Germline CDR1 is SGHNT and CDR2 is YYREEE (reference sequence). The CDR3 sequence is 11 residues long. CDR3 nucleotide sequence: TGTGCCAGCAGCTTCAACACTGAAGCTTTCTTT. It yields the protein CASSFNTEAFF.

This clonotype was picked up a small number of times. This chain links TRBV20-1 with TRBJ2-3, with 13 bases fitting TRBD2. Germline CDR1 and CDR2: DFQATT and SNEGSKA (reference sequence). The V and J ends lost 3 bases and 6 bases, in that order; junction bases with no gene match: 3. This CDR3 comprises 14 residues. As DNA, the CDR3 is TGCAGTGCTAGGCGACTAGCGGGAGGCGATACGCAGTATTTT. It translates to CSARRLAGGDTQYF.

The chain combines TRBV30 with TRBJ1-5, with 9 bases aligning to TRBD1. Per the germline V gene, CDR1 is GTSNPN and CDR2 is SVGIG (reference sequence). This CDR3 has 14 amino acids. Trimming cost V 3 bases and J 2 bases; bases outside gene matches: 2. CDR3 in amino acids: CAWSRTGGNQPQHF. The CDR3 nucleotides read TGTGCCTGGAGCCGGACAGGGGGCAATCAGCCCCAGCATTTT.

In this sample, this clonotype turned up many times. The J gene is TRBJ2-7, the V gene TRBV4-2; D not resolved. Trimming left V 3 bases short and J 0 bases short, with 9 bases between. The germline CDR1 and CDR2 sequences are LGHNA and YNFKEQ. This CDR3 region has 14 residues. This chain's CDR3 is CASSQGKSSYEQYF. The CDR3 DNA is TGTGCCAGCAGCCAGGGCAAAAGCTCCTACGAGCAGTACTTC.

This clonotype appeared many times. The chain links TRBV5-1 to TRBJ2-7, with a weak D call TRBD2 (5 bases). Trimming cost V 4 bases and J 1 base, with 15 bases left between them. CDR3 size: 15 residues. The germline V gene encodes CDR1 SGHRS and CDR2 YFSETQ. CDR3 amino acids: CASSPTRVQSYEQYF. CDR3 in DNA: TGCGCCAGCAGCCCTACTAGGGTGCAGTCCTACGAGCAGTACTTC. The variable domain in full, completed from reference TRBV5-1 and TRBJ2-7, reads KAGVTQTPRYLIKTRGQQVTLSCSPISGHRSVSWYQQTPGQGLQFLFEYFSETQRNKGNFPGRFSGRQFSNSRSEMNVSTLELGDSALYLCASSPTRVQSYEQYFGPGTRLTVT.

This clonotype has a handful of counts. J is TRBJ2-1 and V is TRBV4-2, with 7 bases matching TRBD2. Germline values: CDR1 LGHNA, CDR2 YNFKEQ. The V and J ends lost 0 bases and 8 bases, in that order; junction bases with no gene match: 10. The CDR3 length is 16 residues. CDR3 bases: TGTGCCAGCAGCCAAGATAGGGCGGGGGTCGACGATGAGCAGTTCTTC. As protein: CASSQDRAGVDDEQFF.

The chain is built from TRBV5-1 and TRBJ2-5; perhaps TRBD2 as D (5 bases). V shed 3 bases and J shed 1 base, with 16 bases lying between them. The CDR3 loop spans 16 amino acids. The germline V gene encodes CDR1 SGHRS and CDR2 YFSETQ. Written as DNA, the CDR3 is TGCGCCAGCAGCTCTTCAATCCTTCGGGGCCAAGAGACCCAGTACTTC. Its translation is CASSSSILRGQETQYF.

The rearrangement joins TRBV9 to TRBJ2-2; D uncertain. CDR1 and CDR2 (germline): SGDLS, YYNGEE. The CDR3 extends over 16 amino acids. Deletions cut 0 bases from V and 2 bases from J, with 11 bases between. CDR3 in amino acids: CASSVEGSPNTGELFF. In nucleotides, the CDR3 is TGTGCCAGCAGCGTAGAGGGCTCCCCCAACACCGGGGAGCTGTTTTTT.

This clonotype was seen repeatedly, ten times or more. The rearrangement uses TRBV21-1 and TRBJ2-7. TRBV21-1 is shown as a pseudogene. This CDR3 comprises 14 residues. CDR3 amino acids: CASSKGVLTYEQYF. DNA for the CDR3: TGTGCCAGCAGCAAAGGGGTTCTCACCTACGAGCAGTACTTC.

J is TRBJ2-5 and V is TRBV7-6, with D possibly matching TRBD1 (5 bases). CDR1 SGHVS and CDR2 FNYEAQ come from the germline V gene. The CDR3 has 15 residues. V was cut by 0 bases and J by 1 base, with 9 bases left in between. CDR3 amino acids: CASSLASDIQETQYF. The CDR3 DNA reads TGTGCCAGCAGCTTAGCGTCGGACATCCAAGAGACCCAGTACTTC.

For this clonotype: A read error may be the cause here, since a much bigger clone is one base away. This chain joins TRBV28 and TRBJ1-5; 8 nucleotides match TRBD1. J lost 5 bases, V lost 7 bases, and 4 bases had no gene match. CDR1 and CDR2 from the germline V gene are MDHEN and SYDVKM. This CDR3 is built from 13 residues. The CDR3 coding sequence is TGTGCCAGCACCCCGGACAGGGATCAGCCCCAGCATTTT. This codes for CASTPDRDQPQHF.

V is TRBV3-1 and J is TRBJ2-7; a weak D match, TRBD2 (5 bases). V lost 0 bases, J lost 2 bases, and 11 bases lay in between. The CDR3 totals 15 residues. The germline V gene has CDR1 LGHDT and CDR2 YNNKEL (reference sequence). CDR3 region: CASSQDRAAPYEQYF. The CDR3 DNA reads TGTGCCAGCAGCCAAGATCGAGCGGCCCCCTACGAGCAGTACTTC.